This TCR beta chain is from a study of blood T cell repertoires in COVID-19 (dated by TCRdb to 2020 to 2021). As for the study more broadly: Collaborator samples came from the United States, Italy and Spain and covered acute and convalescent phases of COVID-19. The prospective study material was composed of cDNA or gDNA derived from T cells, B-cell-depleted T cells, or PBMCs. The dataset comprised deeply sampled blood TCRbeta repertoires from subjects exposed to, actively infected with, or recovered from COVID-19. The repertoires were released in a freely available public database meant as a resource for research on the immune response to SARS-CoV-2. The samples were drawn from the first 160 participants of the ongoing ImmuneRACE study and from 950 to 1,500 subjects provided by 6 global collaborators. Nearly every sample came with metadata listing a de-identified subject ID, COVID-19 status, age in years and sex. HLA class I and class II types, where available, came from metadata supplied by the sample provider rather than from assay-based typing.

Participants in the prospective study were aged roughly 18 to 95 years, lived in 20 to 25 United States geographic areas, and enrolled through a virtual design. In the prospective study, cohorts were assigned on the basis of participant-reported clinical history obtained from a screening survey and a study questionnaire. For ImmuneRACE Cohort 3, a participant was defined as recovered based on two consecutive negative NP/OP PCR tests, clearance by a healthcare professional, or resolution of symptoms. In the prospective study, whole blood, serum and a nasopharyngeal or oropharyngeal swab were collected from each participant by mobile phlebotomists. Additional blood draws and questionnaires over an approximately 2-month period could optionally be provided by prospective study participants. Prospective study blood samples were shipped either frozen or at room temperature before DNA extraction. In the case of this clone: It has no known antigen specificity. The record has no base qualities; no much larger clone is one base away.

The paper's findings and limits, for the study overall: The quantity of clinical and demographic metadata differed by source and by participant and was supplied without curation.

The immunoSEQ Assay, a bias-controlled multiplex PCR, was used to amplify TCRbeta CDR3 regions from genomic DNA. In the authors' own workflow: The number of nucleated cells in each sample was estimated by amplification of reference gene primers within the assay. To quantify the absolute abundance of each unique TCRbeta CDR3 rearrangement, sequence reads were collapsed and filtered. Productive Simpson clonality was computed per sample as the square root of Simpson's diversity index over productive rearrangements. This immuneACCESS table, as held by TCRdb, lists in-frame sequences with V and J called but not all clones. Of the missing ones, under half trace to an unresolved V gene in checked studies; the others have no known cause. The DNA gave D and trimming, while V, J and clone size come from that table. The sample contains fewer than 200,000 clones, about 86% of them found a single time. In total, the top ten clones hold 7.3% of the sample.

The CDR3 goes from the cysteine to the phenylalanine over 16 residues. Kept here is only the CDR3 DNA, which spans 48 bases and is read in frame from base 1. CDR1 and CDR2, per the germline V gene, are SGHDN and FVKESK. Here V drops 3 bases and J drops 8 bases, and the junction holds 10 bases not matched to any gene. The TCR comes from a man in his forties or fifties who had recovered from COVID-19. Recombination linked TRBV14 to TRBJ2-1, and 10 bases in between align with TRBD1. Sequencing input: PBMCs or T cells enriched from blood (not recorded which). The DNA reads as follows: TGTGCCAGCAGCCACCTGACAGGGGGCGTCAATCATGAGCAGTTCTTC. The encoded protein is CASSHLTGGVNHEQFF.